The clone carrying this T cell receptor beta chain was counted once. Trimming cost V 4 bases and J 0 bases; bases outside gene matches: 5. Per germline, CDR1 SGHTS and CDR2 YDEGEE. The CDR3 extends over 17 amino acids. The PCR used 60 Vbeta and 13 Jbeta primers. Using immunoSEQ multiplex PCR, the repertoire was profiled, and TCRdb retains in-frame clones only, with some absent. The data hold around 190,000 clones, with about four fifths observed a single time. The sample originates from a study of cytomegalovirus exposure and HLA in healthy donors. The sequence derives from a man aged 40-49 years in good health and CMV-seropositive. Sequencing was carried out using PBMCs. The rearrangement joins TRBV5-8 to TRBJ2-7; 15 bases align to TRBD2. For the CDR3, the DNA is TGTGCCAGCAGCAAAGGGACTAGCGGGAGGCCCTCCTACGAGCAGTACTTC. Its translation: CASSKGTSGRPSYEQYF.